These 12 T cell receptor beta chains came from one sample sequenced in a study of T cell repertoires in cytomegalovirus infection. TCRdb processed the reads anew with MiXCR; each CDR3 protein has one entry. This table has around 260,000 distinct CDR3 sequences, under 30% appearing once. What was sequenced was PBMCs. The receptors stem from a human donor in good health (CMV status not recorded). Some clones in this sample may be carry-over from other donors' samples.

This clonotype was picked up a small number of times. The chain employs TRBV5-1 and TRBJ1-4, with D possibly TRBD1 on 5 matching bases. CDR3 length equals 16 residues. V lost 2 bases and J 2 bases, leaving 13 bases between the germline ends. From germline, CDR1 is SGHRS and CDR2 YFSETQ. CDR3 DNA: TGCGCCAGCAGCTTCCGGGGGGACGGCACTAATGAAAAACTGTTTTTT. Translation gives CASSFRGDGTNEKLFF.

Details on this clonotype: This may arise from a read error, as a much more abundant clone is one base away. This sequence joins TRBV7-2 and TRBJ2-1; D possibly corresponds to TRBD2 (6 bases). The CDR3 spans 16 residues. The germline V gene encodes CDR1 SGHTA and CDR2 FQGNSA. Trimming took off 5 bases at V and 9 bases at J, with 23 bases between the two ends. The CDR3 nucleotides read TGTGCCAGCAGCACCCACGCGGGAACGACTGGTAGTGAGCAGTTCTTC. It yields the protein CASSTHAGTTGSEQFF.

This chain connects TRBV12-3 or TRBV12-4 to TRBJ2-7; D call uncertain. V was trimmed by 3 bases and J by 5 bases, leaving 5 bases between them. This CDR3 has 11 residues. The CDR3 is CASSFSDEQYF. CDR3 nucleotide sequence: TGTGCCAGCAGTTTCTCGGACGAGCAGTACTTC.

This clonotype was detected many times. The chain is built from TRBV7-2 and TRBJ1-1; 9 bases line up with TRBD1. Unmatched junction bases numbered 6, after V lost 3 bases and J lost 7 bases. CDR1 SGHTA and CDR2 FQGNSA come from the germline V gene. The CDR3 runs 14 residues. CDR3 region: CASSFGTGYGEAFF. CDR3 in DNA: TGTGCCAGCAGCTTCGGGACAGGGTATGGTGAAGCTTTCTTT.

This CDR3 reads CASSVGGSHNSPLHF. The DNA of the CDR3 is TGTGCCAGCAGCGTAGGGGGAAGCCATAATTCACCCCTCCACTTT. The J gene is TRBJ1-6, the V gene TRBV9; unclear D gene. The CDR3 sequence is 15 residues long. CDR1 is SGDLS and CDR2 is YYNGEE in the germline V gene. Trimming stripped 0 bases from V and 5 bases from J, with 9 bases between.

The chain uses TRBV5-4 and TRBJ1-2; a weak D match, TRBD1 (5 bases). V lost 3 bases, J lost 12 bases, and 18 bases lay in between. The CDR3 has 13 amino acids. Germline V gives CDR1 SGHNT, CDR2 YYREEE (reference sequence). The CDR3 loop is CASSSTGAHGHTF. For the CDR3, the DNA is TGTGCCAGCAGCTCAACCGGGGCCCACGGCCACACCTTC.

This clonotype came up a few times. The chain combines TRBV7-6 with TRBJ2-5; 8 bases agree with TRBD2. The CDR3 runs 16 residues. The V and J ends lost 5 bases and 0 bases, in that order; junction bases with no gene match: 8. The germline CDR1 and CDR2 sequences are SGHVS and FNYEAQ. CDR3 residues: CASSPPLAEDQETQYF. In DNA form, the CDR3 reads TGTGCCAGCAGCCCGCCACTAGCGGAGGACCAAGAGACCCAGTACTTC.

This clonotype was seen only a few times. This chain joins TRBV9 and TRBJ2-1, with a possible D match to TRBD2 (6 bases). The germline V gene encodes CDR1 SGDLS and CDR2 YYNGEE. This CDR3 is 16 amino acids long. Trimming removed 4 bases from V and 2 bases from J, with 16 bases in between. The CDR3 is CASSSSYRRAYNEQFF. DNA for the CDR3: TGTGCCAGCAGCTCCAGTTATAGGAGGGCCTACAATGAGCAGTTCTTC.

This clonotype was counted at least ten times. This chain uses TRBV7-3 with TRBJ1-4, with D tentatively TRBD1 (6 bases). V was shortened by 4 bases and J by 5 bases, with 11 bases between the two germline ends. The CDR3 is 14 residues long. The V gene's germline CDR1 is SGHTA and CDR2 FQGTGA. The CDR3 loop reads CASSSTGLNEKLFF. DNA for the CDR3: TGTGCCAGCAGCTCGACAGGACTGAATGAAAAACTGTTTTTT.

This clonotype was detected ten times or more. CDR3 DNA: TGTGCCAGCAGCTTGAGCTTCAGGGAGCAGTACTTC. Its protein is CASSLSFREQYF. The chain has TRBV7-2 and TRBJ2-7, with D uncertain. This CDR3 region has 12 residues. With 3 bases removed from V and 7 bases from J, the gap between germline ends came to 10 bases. Germline-derived CDR1 and CDR2 are SGHTA and FQGNSA.

V gene TRBV11-2 combines with J gene TRBJ2-3, with D unclear. The CDR3 contains 14 residues. CDR1 is SGHAT and CDR2 is FQNNGV in the germline V gene. V lost 6 bases to trimming and J lost 2 bases, with 12 bases between them. CDR3 DNA sequence: TGTGCCAGCAGTTTACGTGGGTTCACAGATACGCAGTATTTT. It yields the protein CASSLRGFTDTQYF.

This clonotype appeared a few times. This sequence joins TRBV15 and TRBJ1-5, with 9 bases aligning to TRBD1. Trimming cost V 3 bases and J 11 bases; bases outside gene matches: 11. The CDR3 consists of 15 residues. Germline CDR1 reads LNHNV; CDR2 reads YYDKDF (reference sequence). The CDR3 sequence is CATSRGGQGIMAQHF. The CDR3 DNA follows: TGTGCCACCAGCAGGGGCGGACAGGGGATTATGGCCCAGCATTTT.